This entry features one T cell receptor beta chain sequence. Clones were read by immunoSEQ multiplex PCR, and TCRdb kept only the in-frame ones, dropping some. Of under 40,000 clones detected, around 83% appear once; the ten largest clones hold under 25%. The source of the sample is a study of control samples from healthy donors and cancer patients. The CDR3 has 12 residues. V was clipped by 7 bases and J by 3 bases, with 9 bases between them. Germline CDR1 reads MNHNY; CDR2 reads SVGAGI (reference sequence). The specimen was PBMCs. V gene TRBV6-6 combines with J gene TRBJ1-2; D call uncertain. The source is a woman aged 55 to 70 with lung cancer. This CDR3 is CASTTGHYGYTF. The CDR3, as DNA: TGTGCCAGCACGACTGGGCACTATGGCTACACCTTC.